The clone carrying this T cell receptor beta chain was recorded a few times. What it binds is not known. Addition of a universal primer site occurred through template switching, and cDNA carried unique molecular identifiers. Using its own MiXCR run on the 5' RACE reads, TCRdb lists one record per CDR3 protein. Among about 340,000 distinct CDR3 sequences listed, 7% to 9.5% were seen once. The data are from a study of identical twins. Study-wide results and limits: Excess sharing by twins proved weaker in beta out-of-frame sequences. There were fewer insertions in abundant cord blood beta clonotypes, but memory repertoires showed no such pattern. The study drew conclusions from cross-sectional statistical analysis, not from following the same donors.

The V end was cut by 2 bases, the J end by 10 bases, with 11 bases between. The CDR3 covers 13 residues. The germline gives CDR1 WSHSY, CDR2 SAAADI. This TCR was sampled from a woman in her fifties or sixties in good health. Sequenced input: naive T cells sorted from blood. The chain links TRBV10-2 to TRBJ2-2; TRBD2 might be the D (6 bases). The CDR3: CASSETRGMELFF. The CDR3, as DNA: TGCGCCAGCAGTGAGACCCGGGGGATGGAGCTGTTTTTT.